Sequencing of this T cell receptor beta chain was carried out in a study of T cells after posttransplantation cyclophosphamide. Assay used: immunoSEQ multiplex PCR; TCRdb lists only in-frame clones, some missing. The specimen has about 39,000 clones, none found just once. This CDR3 region has 16 residues. J gave up 2 bases and V 5 bases, and 10 bases lay outside the gene matches. Germline V CDR1 and CDR2: SGHKS, YYEKEE (reference sequence). The sample holds many counts of this clone. Antigen unknown. Study outcomes and limitations: Recipient CMV seropositivity and CMV reactivation strongly tracked TRB clonality. Later post-transplant blood repertoires were often dominated by donor CD8+ memory clones.

The TCR originated in a woman aged 45 to 65 in good health and a related stem cell transplant donor. The rearrangement uses TRBV5-5 and TRBJ1-2; 9 bases are shared with TRBD1. Sequencing used PBMCs. This CDR3 is CASRYRGQGTNYGYTF. CDR3 nucleotides: TGTGCCAGCAGATACAGGGGGCAGGGGACGAACTATGGCTACACCTTC.